This T cell receptor (beta chain) was captured in a study of shared clonotypes between healthy human individuals. Per germline, CDR1 SGHNT and CDR2 YYREEE (reference sequence). The J segment lost 4 bases and the V segment lost 6 bases, leaving 11 bases of the junction unmatched. CDR3 size: 15 residues. Naivety among CD8 cells was defined by CD45RO negativity and positive CCR7 selection, thereby excluding terminally differentiated effector memory CD45RA+ cells. Repertoires were generated with immunoSEQ multiplex PCR, while TCRdb's copy carries only in-frame clones and drops some. The sample shows hundreds of thousands of clones, just over 90% of them seen only once.

The chain has TRBV5-4 and TRBJ2-3, with TRBD2 identical over 7 bases. The sequence came from a man aged 25 to 45 in good health. Sequenced sample: naive CD8+ T cells sorted from blood. CDR3 residues: CASTFGAGVSDTQYF. CDR3 coding DNA: TGTGCCAGCACCTTCGGGGCGGGAGTCTCAGATACGCAGTATTTT.